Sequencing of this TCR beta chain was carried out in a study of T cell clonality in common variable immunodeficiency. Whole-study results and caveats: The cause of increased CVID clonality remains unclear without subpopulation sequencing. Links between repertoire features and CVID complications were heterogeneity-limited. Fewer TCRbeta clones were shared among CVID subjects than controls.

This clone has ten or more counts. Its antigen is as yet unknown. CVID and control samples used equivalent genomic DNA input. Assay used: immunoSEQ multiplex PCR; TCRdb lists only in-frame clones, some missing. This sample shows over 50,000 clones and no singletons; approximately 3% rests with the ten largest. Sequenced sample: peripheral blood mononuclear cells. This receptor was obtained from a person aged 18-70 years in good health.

CDR3 in amino acids: CASSLSSNEQFF. The part of the CDR3 DNA that was read is TGTGCCAGCTCACTTTCTAGCAATGAG. The V call is TRBV18, the J call TRBJ2-1; D is unresolved. Sequencing ends 3 residues short of the CDR3 end; the germline J gene provides the rest. This CDR3 region has 12 residues. Germline CDR1 KGHSH, CDR2 LQKENI. V was pared by 4 bases and J by 6 bases, with 7 bases between.